A single sample is the source of the 23 T cell receptor beta chains below, sequenced in a study of blood T cell repertoires in COVID-19. Profiling relied on immunoSEQ multiplex PCR, and the TCRdb table lists in-frame clones only, not all of them. The profile covers about 270,000 clones, with roughly nine tenths appearing a single time and approximately 2% taken by the ten largest. Sequenced material: PBMCs or T cells enriched from blood (not recorded which). The receptors were sampled from a woman aged 60 to 75 who had recovered from COVID-19.

The chain carries TRBV5-1 and TRBJ2-2; 8 bases line up with TRBD1. CDR3 size: 16 residues. Germline trimming cut 4 bases from V and 5 bases from J; bases unmatched to any gene: 10. Per the germline V gene, CDR1 is SGHRS and CDR2 is YFSETQ. CDR3 sequence: CASSTPGQVVTGELFF. The CDR3 bases are TGCGCCAGCAGCACCCCGGGACAGGTAGTGACCGGGGAGCTGTTTTTT.

The chain recombines TRBV5-1 with TRBJ2-1; the match to TRBD2 covers 8 bases. Germline lookup yields CDR1 SGHRS and CDR2 YFSETQ. The CDR3 sequence is 15 residues long. With 2 bases clipped from V and 1 base from J, the junction kept 2 bases outside the gene matches. The CDR3 reads CASSLSGRSYNEQFF. Written as DNA, the CDR3 is TGCGCCAGCAGCTTAAGCGGGAGATCCTACAATGAGCAGTTCTTC. The full variable domain, in which reference TRBV5-1 and TRBJ2-1 provide the parts outside the CDR3, is KAGVTQTPRYLIKTRGQQVTLSCSPISGHRSVSWYQQTPGQGLQFLFEYFSETQRNKGNFPGRFSGRQFSNSRSEMNVSTLELGDSALYLCASSLSGRSYNEQFFGPGTRLTVL.

This clone came up a few times. V gene TRBV2 combines with J gene TRBJ2-7; D ambiguous. V shed 7 bases and J shed 4 bases, with 17 bases lying between them. CDR3 length: 14 residues. Per the germline V gene, CDR1 is SNHLY and CDR2 is FYNNEI. The CDR3 here is CASNVAASGYEQYF. The CDR3 bases are TGTGCCAGCAACGTGGCAGCGTCTGGGTACGAGCAGTACTTC. The full variable domain, its missing parts supplied by reference TRBV2 and TRBJ2-7, is EPEVTQTPSHQVTQMGQEVILRCVPISNHLYFYWYRQILGQKVEFLVSFYNNEISEKSEIFDDQFSVERPDGSNFTLKIRSTKLEDSAMYFCASNVAASGYEQYFGPGTRLTVT.

This clone appeared once. The rearrangement links TRBV5-6 to TRBJ2-1, with 11 bases lining up with TRBD2. V shed 4 bases, J shed 8 bases, and the junction held 14 bases outside the gene matches. CDR3 size: 17 residues. The germline gives CDR1 SGHDT, CDR2 YYEEEE. CDR3 sequence: CASSRSIAGGPRDEQFF. DNA of the CDR3: TGTGCCAGCAGCCGATCCATAGCGGGAGGGCCACGGGATGAGCAGTTCTTC.

Concerning this clone itself: This same CDR3 is encoded by further DNA sequences in the sample. The chain uses TRBV2 and TRBJ1-2; TRBD1 agrees at 12 bases. The CDR3 totals 15 residues. Germline values: CDR1 SNHLY, CDR2 FYNNEI. V lost 3 bases and J lost 4; bases outside the gene matches: 3. The CDR3 here is CASSEGQGAIYGYTF. Written as DNA, the CDR3 is TGTGCCAGCAGTGAGGGACAGGGGGCGATCTATGGCTACACCTTC.

V is TRBV5-1 and J is TRBJ2-5; 8 nucleotides line up with TRBD2. The CDR3 is made up of 17 amino acids. The germline gives CDR1 SGHRS, CDR2 YFSETQ. V lost 0 bases, J lost 0 bases, and 7 bases stayed unmatched. The CDR3 is CASSLAGGVVYQETQYF. CDR3 bases: TGCGCCAGCAGCTTGGCGGGGGGGGTTGTGTACCAAGAGACCCAGTACTTC.

The genes are TRBV7-9 and TRBJ2-1; D gene uncertain. Germline V lookup: CDR1 SEHNR, CDR2 FQNEAQ (reference sequence). This CDR3 comprises 14 residues. With 5 bases removed from V and 3 bases from J, the gap between germline ends came to 11 bases. This CDR3 is CASSRYSDYNEQFF. The CDR3 coding sequence is TGTGCCAGCAGCCGATATAGTGACTACAATGAGCAGTTCTTC. Full variable domain (rest looked up from reference TRBV7-9 and TRBJ2-1): DTGVSQNPRHKITKRGQNVTFRCDPISEHNRLYWYRQTLGQGPEFLTYFQNEAQLEKSRLLSDRFSAERPKGSFSTLEIQRTEQGDSAMYLCASSRYSDYNEQFFGPGTRLTVL.

J is TRBJ1-2 and V is TRBV28; the D is unclear. CDR3 length: 11 residues. Between the trimmed V and J ends, which lost 3 bases and 6 bases, there was a span of 5 bases. CDR1 is MDHEN and CDR2 is SYDVKM in the germline V gene. DNA for the CDR3: TGTGCCAGCAGTTTCGCGCATGGCTACACCTTC. This translates into CASSFAHGYTF.

V and J are TRBV5-6 and TRBJ1-5, with D possibly TRBD1 on 5 matching bases. Deletions cut 1 base from V and 5 bases from J, with 13 bases between. This CDR3 contains 15 residues. Germline lookup yields CDR1 SGHDT and CDR2 YYEEEE. DNA for the CDR3: TGTGCCAGCAGCTTGACACCTACGGGGGATCAGCCCCAGCATTTT. Encoded protein: CASSLTPTGDQPQHF.

The rearrangement joins TRBV5-1 to TRBJ2-5; possible D gene TRBD1, 6 bases. CDR3 length equals 13 residues. The V gene lost 0 bases and the J gene lost 4 bases, with 7 bases spanning the gap. CDR1 is SGHRS and CDR2 is YFSETQ in the germline V gene. This chain's CDR3 is CASSLDRAETQYF. Written as DNA, the CDR3 is TGCGCCAGCAGCTTGGACAGGGCAGAGACCCAGTACTTC.

This rearrangement joins TRBV5-1 to TRBJ2-7; D remains unclear. V was clipped by 4 bases and J by 3 bases, with 29 bases between them. The CDR3 covers 19 residues. Germline V gene lookup returns CDR1 SGHRS and CDR2 YFSETQ. CDR3 nucleotide sequence: TGCGCCAGCAGCATGTACCCTCGGCGGATCGAGAATACCCTCTACGAGCAGTACTTC. Protein: CASSMYPRRIENTLYEQYF.

This chain connects TRBV9 to TRBJ2-3; D may be TRBD2 (7 bases). The V and J ends lost 6 bases and 1 base respectively, with 12 bases between them. Germline-derived CDR1 and CDR2 are SGDLS and YYNGEE. There are 14 residues in the CDR3. This CDR3 is CASTLGGGTDTQYF. The CDR3 DNA follows: TGTGCCAGCACCTTAGGGGGGGGCACAGATACGCAGTATTTT.

The rearrangement joins TRBV12-3 or TRBV12-4 to TRBJ1-2; D is unclear. The V end was cut by 5 bases, the J end by 4 bases, with 11 bases between. This CDR3 region has 13 residues. This chain's CDR3 is CASSPLGSYGYTF. The CDR3 nucleotides read TGTGCCAGCAGTCCGCTGGGGAGCTATGGCTACACCTTC.

The chain recombines TRBV4-2 with TRBJ2-7; the match to TRBD1 covers 7 bases. Germline V lookup: CDR1 LGHNA, CDR2 YNFKEQ. Trimming at V came to 2 bases and at J to 3 bases, leaving 13 bases not matched to a gene. This CDR3 is built from 17 residues. The CDR3 DNA follows: TGTGCCAGCAGCCAAATGTATGCCGGGACAGATTTCTACGAGCAGTACTTC. Translation gives CASSQMYAGTDFYEQYF.

In this sample, this clone turned up a few times. The chain recombines TRBV6-1 with TRBJ1-1; D unresolved. CDR1 is MNHNS, CDR2 SASEGT, per germline. Trimming cost V 2 bases and J 0 bases, with 10 bases left between them. This CDR3 region has 15 residues. The CDR3 DNA sequence: TGTGCCAGCAGTGAAAGAAGGCAGGTGAACACTGAAGCTTTCTTT. It encodes CASSERRQVNTEAFF.

A remark on this clone: The same CDR3 also results from other DNA sequences found in this sample. The chain joins TRBV19 to TRBJ1-1; 8 bases line up with TRBD1. The CDR3 is made up of 14 amino acids. CDR1 and CDR2 (germline): LNHDA, SQIVND (reference sequence). Unmatched junction bases numbered 1, after V lost 1 base and J lost 3 bases. CDR3 protein: CASSIGQGYTEAFF. CDR3 DNA sequence: TGTGCCAGTAGTATAGGACAGGGGTACACTGAAGCTTTCTTT.

The chain combines TRBV18 with TRBJ2-7; tentatively, D is TRBD1 (7 bases). CDR1 is KGHSH, CDR2 LQKENI, per germline. Trimming left V 6 bases short and J 6 bases short, with 21 bases between. The CDR3 covers 15 residues. The DNA for the CDR3 is TGTGCCAGCTCCCCTGCGGGACAGTCCCTTTTCGAGCAGTACTTC. The encoded protein is CASSPAGQSLFEQYF.

The rearrangement uses TRBV6-5 and TRBJ2-7; D is uncertain. CDR1 is MNHEY and CDR2 is SVGAGI in the germline V gene. V was trimmed by 2 bases and J by 4 bases, leaving 12 bases between them. The CDR3 contains 14 residues. DNA for the CDR3: TGTGCCAGCAGTTACACGCCTTTTAGTTACGAGCAGTACTTC. Translation gives CASSYTPFSYEQYF.

The rearrangement joins TRBV7-9 to TRBJ2-7, with 10 bases fitting TRBD2. The CDR3 runs to 14 residues. Germline V gene sequence: CDR1 SEHNR, CDR2 FQNEAQ (reference sequence). The J segment lost 5 bases and the V segment lost 5 bases, leaving 6 bases of the junction unmatched. CDR3 in amino acids: CASSPGLARHEQYF. In nucleotides, the CDR3 is TGTGCCAGCAGCCCGGGACTAGCGAGACACGAGCAGTACTTC.

The chain joins TRBV28 to TRBJ1-4, with D maybe TRBD1 (5 bases). V lost 5 bases and J 0 bases, leaving 7 bases between the germline ends. CDR1 MDHEN and CDR2 SYDVKM come from the germline V gene. CDR3 length: 14 residues. The CDR3 sequence is CASSTGATNEKLFF. For the CDR3, the DNA is TGTGCCAGCAGTACAGGAGCAACTAATGAAAAACTGTTTTTT.

The rearrangement uses TRBV2 and TRBJ2-5, with D perhaps TRBD2 (6 bases). With 3 bases removed from V and 5 bases from J, the gap between germline ends came to 10 bases. CDR3 length equals 13 residues. Germline lookup yields CDR1 SNHLY and CDR2 FYNNEI. The DNA for the CDR3 is TGTGCCAGCAGTGACGGGGGTGGGGAGACCCAGTACTTC. Its protein product is CASSDGGGETQYF.

This rearrangement joins TRBV30 to TRBJ1-4; D call uncertain. V shed 4 bases and J shed 3 bases, with 6 bases lying between them. In germline, CDR1 is GTSNPN, CDR2 SVGIG (reference sequence). The CDR3 consists of 12 residues. The CDR3 protein is CAWKRANEKLFF. The CDR3 nucleotides read TGTGCCTGGAAGAGGGCTAATGAAAAACTGTTTTTT. The whole variable domain, filled in from reference TRBV30 and TRBJ1-4, reads SQTIHQWPATLVQPVGSPLSLECTVEGTSNPNLYWYRQAAGRGLQLLFYSVGIGQISSEVPQNLSASRPQDRQFILSSKKLLLSDSGFYLCAWKRANEKLFFGSGTQLSVL.

This CDR3 is CASSPGTSGYNEQFF. The CDR3 DNA follows: TGTGCCAGCAGCCCCGGGACTAGCGGATACAATGAGCAGTTCTTC. The rearrangement uses TRBV7-3 and TRBJ2-1; TRBD2 matches at 11 bases. This CDR3 comprises 15 residues. After removal of 5 bases from V and 4 bases from J, the junction contained 4 bases not matched to a gene. The germline gives CDR1 SGHTA, CDR2 FQGTGA.